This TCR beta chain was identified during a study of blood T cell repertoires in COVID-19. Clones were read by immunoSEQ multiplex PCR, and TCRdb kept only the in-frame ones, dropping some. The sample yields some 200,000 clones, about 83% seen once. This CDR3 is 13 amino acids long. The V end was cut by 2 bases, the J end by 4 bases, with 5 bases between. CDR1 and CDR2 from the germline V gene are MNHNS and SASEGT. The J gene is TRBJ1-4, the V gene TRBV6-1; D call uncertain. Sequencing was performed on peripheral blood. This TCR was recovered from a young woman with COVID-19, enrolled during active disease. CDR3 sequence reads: CASSENSNEKLFF. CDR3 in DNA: TGTGCCAGCAGTGAAAACAGTAATGAAAAACTGTTTTTT.